This T cell receptor (beta chain) was documented in a study of shared clonotypes between healthy human individuals. As for the study in general: Per-donor plates numbered three CD4 naive, three CD4 memory, two CD8 naive and one CD8 memory.

The CDR3 extends over 14 amino acids. Germline V gene sequence: CDR1 MNHEY, CDR2 SMNVEV (reference sequence). Trimming removed 2 bases at V and 6 bases at J, with 14 bases between. A few counts support this clone. The protocol was immunoSEQ multiplex PCR, while the TCRdb copy is restricted to in-frame clones and leaves out a portion. The sample consists of 950,000 to 1,100,000 clones, about 75% of them appearing once. This receptor was taken from a man younger than 35 in good health. The sample taken for sequencing was memory CD4+ T cells sorted from blood. Subset given: CD45RA-negative fraction. This chain connects TRBV27 to TRBJ2-7; TRBD1 is a possible D gene (6 bases). This CDR3 is CASSLDRFFSEQYF. In DNA, the CDR3 is TGTGCCAGCAGTTTAGACAGGTTTTTCAGCGAGCAGTACTTC.